What follows describes a single T cell receptor beta chain. This specimen comes from a study of blood T cell repertoires in COVID-19. The junction had 4 bases not matched to a gene; V was cut back by 2 bases and J by 8 bases. Looked up from germline, CDR1 is MNHEY and CDR2 is SVGAGI. The CDR3 has 14 amino acids. As originally analysed: The authors estimated nucleated cell counts from reference gene primer amplification. Assay: immunoSEQ multiplex PCR; the TCRdb copy retains only in-frame clones and omits some. V and J calls and clone size are those listed in that table; D and trimming were worked out from the DNA. The sample carries hundreds of thousands of clones, approximately 89% recorded once.

Specimen: peripheral blood. V gene TRBV6-5 combines with J gene TRBJ1-4; 8 positions agree with TRBD1. This clonotype was obtained from a young woman with COVID-19, enrolled during active disease. DNA of the CDR3: TGTGCCAGCAGTTACGACAGGGGAAGAGAAAAACTGTTTTTT. This encodes CASSYDRGREKLFF.